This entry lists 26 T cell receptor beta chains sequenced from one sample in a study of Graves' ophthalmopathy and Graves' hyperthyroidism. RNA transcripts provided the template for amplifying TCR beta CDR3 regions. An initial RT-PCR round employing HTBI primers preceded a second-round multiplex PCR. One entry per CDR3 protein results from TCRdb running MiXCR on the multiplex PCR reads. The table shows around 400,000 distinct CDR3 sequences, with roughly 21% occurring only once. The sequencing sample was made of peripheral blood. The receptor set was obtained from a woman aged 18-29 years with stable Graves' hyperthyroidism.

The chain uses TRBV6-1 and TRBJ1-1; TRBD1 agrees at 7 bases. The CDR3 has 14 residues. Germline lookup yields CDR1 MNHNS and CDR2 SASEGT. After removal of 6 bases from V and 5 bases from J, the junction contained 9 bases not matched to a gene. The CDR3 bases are TGTGCCAGCAGGCCTAACAGGGGCGGGACTGAAGCTTTCTTT. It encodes CASRPNRGGTEAFF.

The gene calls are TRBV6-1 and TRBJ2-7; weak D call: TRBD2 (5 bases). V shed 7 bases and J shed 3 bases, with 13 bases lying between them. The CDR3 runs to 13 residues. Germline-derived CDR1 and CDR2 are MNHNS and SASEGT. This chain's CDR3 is CASKRGPNYEQYF. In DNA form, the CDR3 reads TGTGCCAGCAAACGAGGGCCAAACTACGAGCAGTACTTC.

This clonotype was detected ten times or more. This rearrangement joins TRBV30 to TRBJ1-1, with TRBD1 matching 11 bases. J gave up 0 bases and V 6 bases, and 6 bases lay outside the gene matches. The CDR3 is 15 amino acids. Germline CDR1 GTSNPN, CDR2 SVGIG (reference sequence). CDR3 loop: CACFGQGAMNTEAFF. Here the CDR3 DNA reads TGTGCCTGTTTCGGACAGGGGGCAATGAACACTGAAGCTTTCTTT.

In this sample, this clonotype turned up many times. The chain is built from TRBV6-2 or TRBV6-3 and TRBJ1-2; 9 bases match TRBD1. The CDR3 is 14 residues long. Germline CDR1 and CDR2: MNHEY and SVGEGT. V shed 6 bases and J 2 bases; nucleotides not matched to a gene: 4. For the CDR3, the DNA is TGTGCCAGCAGACCCGGACAGGGGAACTATGGCTACACCTTC. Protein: CASRPGQGNYGYTF.

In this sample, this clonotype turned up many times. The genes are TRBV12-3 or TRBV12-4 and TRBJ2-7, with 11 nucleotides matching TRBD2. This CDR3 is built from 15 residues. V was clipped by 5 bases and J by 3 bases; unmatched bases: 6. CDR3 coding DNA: TGTGCCAGCAGTGCTAGCGGGAGGACCCACTACGAGCAGTACTTC. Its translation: CASSASGRTHYEQYF.

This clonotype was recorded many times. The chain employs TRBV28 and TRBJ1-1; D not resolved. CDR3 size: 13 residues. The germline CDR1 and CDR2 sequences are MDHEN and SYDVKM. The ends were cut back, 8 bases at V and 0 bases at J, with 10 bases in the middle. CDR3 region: CASFIKMNTEAFF. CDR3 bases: TGTGCCAGCTTCATTAAGATGAACACTGAAGCTTTCTTT. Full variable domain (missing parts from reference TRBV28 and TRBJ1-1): DVKVTQSSRYLVKRTGEKVFLECVQDMDHENMFWYRQDPGLGLRLIYFSYDVKMKEKGDIPEGYSVSREKKERFSLILESASTNQTSMYLCASFIKMNTEAFFGQGTRLTVV.

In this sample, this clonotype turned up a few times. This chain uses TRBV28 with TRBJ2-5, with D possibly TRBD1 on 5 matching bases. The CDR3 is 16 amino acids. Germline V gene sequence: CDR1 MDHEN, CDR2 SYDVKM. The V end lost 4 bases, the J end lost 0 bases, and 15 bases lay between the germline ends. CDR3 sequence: CASSSAVKGNQETQYF. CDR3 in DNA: TGTGCCAGCAGTTCAGCAGTAAAGGGGAACCAAGAGACCCAGTACTTC.

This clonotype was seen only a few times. The CDR3 loop reads CASSPSFRDRSNNSPLHF. CDR3 in DNA: TGCGCCAGCAGCCCGAGCTTTCGGGACCGATCGAATAATTCACCCCTCCACTTT. The chain has TRBV5-1 and TRBJ1-6, with D possibly TRBD1 on 5 matching bases. The CDR3 loop spans 18 amino acids. Looked up from germline, CDR1 is SGHRS and CDR2 is YFSETQ. V gave up 4 bases and J gave up 5 bases, with 22 bases separating them. Using reference TRBV5-1 and TRBJ1-6 for the parts outside the CDR3, the full variable domain is KAGVTQTPRYLIKTRGQQVTLSCSPISGHRSVSWYQQTPGQGLQFLFEYFSETQRNKGNFPGRFSGRQFSNSRSEMNVSTLELGDSALYLCASSPSFRDRSNNSPLHFGNGTRLTVT.

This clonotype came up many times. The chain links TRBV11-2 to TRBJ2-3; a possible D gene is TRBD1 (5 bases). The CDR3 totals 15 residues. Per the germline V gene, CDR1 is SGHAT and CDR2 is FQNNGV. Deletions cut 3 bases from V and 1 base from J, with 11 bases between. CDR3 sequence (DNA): TGTGCCAGCAGCTTCCTCAGGGTACGCACAGATACGCAGTATTTT. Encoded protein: CASSFLRVRTDTQYF. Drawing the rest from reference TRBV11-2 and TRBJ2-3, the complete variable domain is EAGVAQSPRYKIIEKRQSVAFWCNPISGHATLYWYQQILGQGPKLLIQFQNNGVVDDSQLPKDRFSAERLKGVDSTLKIQPAKLEDSAVYLCASSFLRVRTDTQYFGPGTRLTVL.

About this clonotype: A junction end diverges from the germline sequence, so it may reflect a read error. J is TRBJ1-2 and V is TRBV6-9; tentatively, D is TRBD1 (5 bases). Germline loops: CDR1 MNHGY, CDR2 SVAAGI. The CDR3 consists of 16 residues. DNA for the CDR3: TGTGCCGGCAGAACCCCCCTACGGGGGGCTAACTATGGCTACACCTTC. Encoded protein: CAGRTPLRGANYGYTF.

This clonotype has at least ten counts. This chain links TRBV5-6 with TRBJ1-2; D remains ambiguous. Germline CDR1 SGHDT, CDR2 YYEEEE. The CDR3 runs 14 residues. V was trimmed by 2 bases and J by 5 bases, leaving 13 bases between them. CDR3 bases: TGTGCCAGCAGCTTTGCCAGGCAAGTTTATGGCTACACCTTC. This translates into CASSFARQVYGYTF.

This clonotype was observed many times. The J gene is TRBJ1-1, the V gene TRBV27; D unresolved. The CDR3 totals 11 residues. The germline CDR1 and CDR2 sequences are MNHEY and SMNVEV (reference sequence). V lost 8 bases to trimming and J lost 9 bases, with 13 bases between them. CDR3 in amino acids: CASLLGQKAFF. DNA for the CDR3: TGTGCCAGCCTTCTCGGGCAGAAAGCTTTCTTT.

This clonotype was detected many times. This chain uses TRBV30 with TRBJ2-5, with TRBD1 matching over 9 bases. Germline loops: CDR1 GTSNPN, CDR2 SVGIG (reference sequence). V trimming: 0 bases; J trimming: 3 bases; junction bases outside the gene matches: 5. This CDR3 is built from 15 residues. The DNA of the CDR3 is TGTGCCTGGAGTGTTTGGGACAGGGTAAAAGAGACCCAGTACTTC. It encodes CAWSVWDRVKETQYF.

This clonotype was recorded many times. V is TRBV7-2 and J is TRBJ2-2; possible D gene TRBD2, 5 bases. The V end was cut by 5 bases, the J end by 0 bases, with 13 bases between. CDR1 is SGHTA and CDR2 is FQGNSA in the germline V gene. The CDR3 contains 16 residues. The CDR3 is CASSPQGGSNTGELFF. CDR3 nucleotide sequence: TGTGCCAGCAGCCCCCAAGGAGGATCGAACACCGGGGAGCTGTTTTTT.

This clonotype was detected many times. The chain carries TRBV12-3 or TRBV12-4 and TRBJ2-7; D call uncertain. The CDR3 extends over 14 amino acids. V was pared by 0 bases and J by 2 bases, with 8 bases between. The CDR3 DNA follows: TGTGCCAGCAGTTTAGCGGGTGTCACCTACGAGCAGTACTTC. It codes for CASSLAGVTYEQYF.

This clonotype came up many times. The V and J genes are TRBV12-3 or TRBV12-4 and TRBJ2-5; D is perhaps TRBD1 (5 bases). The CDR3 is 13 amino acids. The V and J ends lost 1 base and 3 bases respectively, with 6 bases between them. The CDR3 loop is CASSLGTKETQYF. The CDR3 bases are TGTGCCAGCAGTTTAGGGACAAAAGAGACCCAGTACTTC.

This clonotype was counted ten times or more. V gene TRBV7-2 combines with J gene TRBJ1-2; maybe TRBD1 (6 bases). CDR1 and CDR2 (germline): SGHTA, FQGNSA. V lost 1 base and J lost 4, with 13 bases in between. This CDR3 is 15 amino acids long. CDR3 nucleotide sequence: TGTGCCAGCAGCTTAGGAAGAGACAGGATCTATGGCTACACCTTC. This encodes CASSLGRDRIYGYTF.

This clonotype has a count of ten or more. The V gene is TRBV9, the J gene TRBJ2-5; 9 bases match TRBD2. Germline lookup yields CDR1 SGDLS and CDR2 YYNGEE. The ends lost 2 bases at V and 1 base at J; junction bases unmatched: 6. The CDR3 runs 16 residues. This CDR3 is CASSVRQTSGQETQYF. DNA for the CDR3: TGTGCCAGCAGCGTCCGGCAGACTAGCGGCCAAGAGACCCAGTACTTC. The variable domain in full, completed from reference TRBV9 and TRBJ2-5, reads DSGVTQTPKHLITATGQRVTLRCSPRSGDLSVYWYQQSLDQGLQFLIQYYNGEERAKGNILERFSAQQFPDLHSELNLSSLELGDSALYFCASSVRQTSGQETQYFGPGTRLLVL.

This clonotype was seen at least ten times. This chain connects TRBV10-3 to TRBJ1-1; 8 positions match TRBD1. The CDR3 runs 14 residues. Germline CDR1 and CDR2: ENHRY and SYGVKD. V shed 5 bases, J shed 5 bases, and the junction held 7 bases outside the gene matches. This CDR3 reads CAISSSQGGTEAFF. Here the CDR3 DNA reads TGTGCCATCAGTAGCTCACAGGGGGGGACTGAAGCTTTCTTT.

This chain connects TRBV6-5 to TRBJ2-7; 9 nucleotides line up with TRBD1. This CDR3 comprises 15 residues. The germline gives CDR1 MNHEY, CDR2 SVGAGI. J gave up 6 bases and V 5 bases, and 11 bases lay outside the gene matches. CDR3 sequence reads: CASSHEQGAGGEQYF. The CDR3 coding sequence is TGTGCCAGCAGTCACGAACAGGGGGCTGGCGGCGAGCAGTACTTC.

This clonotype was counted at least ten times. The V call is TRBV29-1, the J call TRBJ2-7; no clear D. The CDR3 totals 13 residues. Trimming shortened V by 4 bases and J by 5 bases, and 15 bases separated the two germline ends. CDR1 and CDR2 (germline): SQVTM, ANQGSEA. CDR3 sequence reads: CSVGGGFSNEQYF. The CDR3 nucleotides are TGCAGCGTTGGGGGTGGATTCTCTAACGAGCAGTACTTC.

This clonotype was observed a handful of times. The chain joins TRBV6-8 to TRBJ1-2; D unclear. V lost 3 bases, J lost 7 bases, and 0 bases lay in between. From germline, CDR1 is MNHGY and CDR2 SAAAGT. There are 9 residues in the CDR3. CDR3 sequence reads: CASSYGYTF. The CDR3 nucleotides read TGTGCCAGCAGTTATGGCTACACCTTC.

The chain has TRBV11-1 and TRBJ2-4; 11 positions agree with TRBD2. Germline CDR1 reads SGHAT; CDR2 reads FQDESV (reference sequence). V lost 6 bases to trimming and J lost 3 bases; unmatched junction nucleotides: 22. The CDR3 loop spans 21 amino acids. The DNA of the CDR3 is TGTGCCAGCAGTCCAAGGAGGGGAGTAGCGGGAGGGTCCTCGGTCAAAAACATTCAGTACTTC. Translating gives CASSPRRGVAGGSSVKNIQYF.

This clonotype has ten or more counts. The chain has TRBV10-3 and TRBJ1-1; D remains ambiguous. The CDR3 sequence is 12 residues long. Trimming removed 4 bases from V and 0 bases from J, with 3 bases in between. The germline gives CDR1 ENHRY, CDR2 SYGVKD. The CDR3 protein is CAISGVNTEAFF. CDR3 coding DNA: TGTGCCATCAGTGGTGTGAACACTGAAGCTTTCTTT.

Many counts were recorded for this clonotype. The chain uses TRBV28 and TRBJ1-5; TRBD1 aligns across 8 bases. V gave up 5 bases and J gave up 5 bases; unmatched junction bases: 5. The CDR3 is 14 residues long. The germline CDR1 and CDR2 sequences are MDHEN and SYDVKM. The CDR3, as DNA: TGTGCCAGCAGTCCTGGACAGGGACATCAGCCCCAGCATTTT. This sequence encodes CASSPGQGHQPQHF. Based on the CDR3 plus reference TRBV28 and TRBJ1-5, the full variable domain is DVKVTQSSRYLVKRTGEKVFLECVQDMDHENMFWYRQDPGLGLRLIYFSYDVKMKEKGDIPEGYSVSREKKERFSLILESASTNQTSMYLCASSPGQGHQPQHFGDGTRLSIL.

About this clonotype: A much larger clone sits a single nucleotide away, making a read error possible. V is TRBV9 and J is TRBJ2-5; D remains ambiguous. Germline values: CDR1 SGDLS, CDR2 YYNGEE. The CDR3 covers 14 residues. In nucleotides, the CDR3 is TGTGCCAGCAGCCAAGACGGAACCCAAGATACCCAGTACTTC. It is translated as CASSQDGTQDTQYF.